At least ten counts were recorded for the clone carrying this T cell receptor beta chain. Its target is unknown. This specimen belongs to a study of identical twins. Study observations and caveats: Where out-of-frame alpha sequences were twin-shared, they showed excess low generation probability.

The CDR3 is made up of 14 amino acids. V shed 5 bases and J shed 3 bases, with 14 bases lying between them. MiXCR, run by TCRdb on the 5' RACE reads, gives a single entry per CDR3 protein. The sample has about 810,000 distinct CDR3 sequences, about 12% seen once. In addition, the sample was reused for a study of yellow fever vaccine responses in identical twins.

Sequencing input: PBMCs. The genes are TRBV12-3 or TRBV12-4 and TRBJ2-7; a possible D gene is TRBD2 (7 bases). This clonotype was sampled from a woman younger than 35 in good health. The CDR3 DNA follows: TGTGCCAGCAGTCGGGGGCGGGGGAGCTACGAGCAGTACTTC. This gives the protein CASSRGRGSYEQYF.